The clone carrying this T cell receptor (beta chain) was observed a few times. Antigen unknown. TCRdb re-derived calls from the 5' RACE reads in MiXCR, one entry per CDR3 protein. The data contain about 900,000 distinct CDR3 sequences, about 12% of them seen just once; the ten biggest clones take up about 1.5%. This sample is part of a study of identical twins. Study observations and caveats: Models underestimated how often monozygotic twins shared out-of-frame TCR alpha.

The CDR3 is 14 amino acids. V gave up 5 bases and J gave up 4 bases, with 14 bases separating them. From germline, CDR1 is SGHTA and CDR2 FQGNSA. The sample was also linked to a second study, of yellow fever vaccine responses in identical twins. That work states: Twins showed a vaccine T cell response that reportedly seemed partly convergent, partly personalized.

This receptor was taken from a woman between 18 and 30 years old in good health. The sample consisted of PBMCs. The V gene is TRBV7-2, the J gene TRBJ1-1; D is possibly TRBD1 (5 bases). The DNA for the CDR3 is TGTGCCAGCAGCCCGGTGGGGGGTGGCACTGAAGCTTTCTTT. As protein: CASSPVGGGTEAFF.